The 27 T cell receptor beta chains below were found in one sample sequenced in a study of radiotherapy plus CTLA-4 blockade in lung cancer (dated by TCRdb to 2017 to 2018). The method was the immunoSEQ multiplex PCR assay. This is the immuneACCESS table as TCRdb keeps it, with only in-frame sequences that have V and J called. A part of the clones is gone; compared with another copy, unresolved V genes explain less than half, and the rest is unexplained. Present in this sample are about 88,000 clones, 55% to 75% of which were seen just once. The ten largest clones add up to roughly 13% of the sample. Sequencing was performed on peripheral blood, taken from a patient treated with radiotherapy plus ipilimumab. The source is a human donor with non-small cell lung cancer that progressed on radiotherapy plus ipilimumab.

The V and J genes are TRBV4-1 and TRBJ2-3; 8 bases match TRBD1. The CDR3 consists of 15 residues. Losses at the gene ends were 2 bases for V and 1 base for J; bases not matched to a gene: 2. Germline V lookup: CDR1 MGHRA, CDR2 YSYEKL. The CDR3 nucleotides read TGCGCCAGCAGCCAAACGGGACAGGGCACAGATACGCAGTATTTT. Translating gives CASSQTGQGTDTQYF.

There are a few counts of this clone. The CDR3 region has the DNA TGTGCCAGCAGTTTGACCAATGAGCAGTTCTTC. Its protein product is CASSLTNEQFF. The chain has TRBV28 and TRBJ2-1; D remains ambiguous. The length of the CDR3 is 11 residues. Deletions cut 3 bases from V and 6 bases from J, with 3 bases between. Per the germline V gene, CDR1 is MDHEN and CDR2 is SYDVKM.

The genes are TRBV5-6 and TRBJ1-2, with D perhaps matching TRBD1 (6 bases). CDR3 length: 15 amino acids. Trimming stripped 0 bases from V and 2 bases from J, with 11 bases between. Germline CDR1 reads SGHDT; CDR2 reads YYEEEE. CDR3 DNA sequence: TGTGCCAGCAGCTTGGGGGCAGGGGCCAACTATGGCTACACCTTC. Translation gives CASSLGAGANYGYTF.

The V call is TRBV6-5, the J call TRBJ1-1; 7 bases fit TRBD1. Trimming took 5 bases from V and 1 from J; bases not matched to a gene: 4. CDR3 length: 14 residues. Germline-derived CDR1 and CDR2 are MNHEY and SVGAGI. Written as DNA, the CDR3 is TGTGCCAGCAGTAGGGACAGACAGAACACTGAAGCTTTCTTT. Its protein is CASSRDRQNTEAFF.

The J gene is TRBJ1-2, the V gene TRBV19, with D tentatively TRBD1 (5 bases). V was cut by 4 bases and J by 0 bases, with 12 bases left in between. The germline V gene has CDR1 LNHDA and CDR2 SQIVND (reference sequence). The CDR3 contains 15 residues. The CDR3 loop is CASSTGTDTNYGYTF. For the CDR3, the DNA is TGTGCCAGTAGTACAGGGACGGACACTAACTATGGCTACACCTTC. Variable domain in full (rest from reference TRBV19 and TRBJ1-2): DGGITQSPKYLFRKEGQNVTLSCEQNLNHDAMYWYRQDPGQGLRLIYYSQIVNDFQKGDIAEGYSVSREKKESFPLTVTSAQKNPTAFYLCASSTGTDTNYGYTFGSGTRLTVV.

This clone was found a few times. The chain couples TRBV28 to TRBJ2-7; D is perhaps TRBD1 (6 bases). V was pared by 6 bases and J by 1 base, with 13 bases between. Germline V gene data show CDR1 as MDHEN and CDR2 as SYDVKM. This CDR3 has 14 residues. CDR3 sequence: CASSTGQGSYEQYF. The CDR3 nucleotides are TGTGCCAGCAGCACGGGCCAGGGGTCCTACGAGCAGTACTTC.

The chain uses TRBV7-3 and TRBJ2-3, with D unclear. The CDR3 has 12 amino acids. The germline V gene has CDR1 SGHTA and CDR2 FQGTGA. The V end lost 0 bases, the J end lost 6 bases, and 4 bases lay between the germline ends. The CDR3 DNA follows: TGTGCCAGCAGCTTAACAGCGGATACGCAGTATTTT. It is translated as CASSLTADTQYF.

This chain joins TRBV18 and TRBJ1-1; D uncertain. CDR1 and CDR2 (germline): KGHSH, LQKENI. The CDR3 is 14 amino acids. Trimming took 3 bases from V and 0 from J, leaving 8 bases between them. CDR3 nucleotide sequence: TGTGCCAGCTCACCGCAGGATTTGAACACTGAAGCTTTCTTT. This gives the protein CASSPQDLNTEAFF.

CDR3 bases: TGTGCCAGCGGGGCATCCGAGCAGTTCTTC. Translation: CASGASEQFF. The rearrangement links TRBV2 to TRBJ2-1; a possible D gene is TRBD1 (5 bases). The CDR3 runs to 10 residues. V was cut by 8 bases and J by 10 bases, with 9 bases left in between. Germline V CDR1 and CDR2: SNHLY, FYNNEI.

This clone was counted between two and nine times. The chain is built from TRBV5-1 and TRBJ2-2; D unresolved. In germline, CDR1 is SGHRS, CDR2 YFSETQ. CDR3 size: 14 residues. V was shortened by 3 bases and J by 0 bases, with 6 bases between the two germline ends. CDR3 coding DNA: TGCGCCAGCAGCTCCCAGGCGAACACCGGGGAGCTGTTTTTT. Translating gives CASSSQANTGELFF.

The chain combines TRBV19 with TRBJ2-3; D is possibly TRBD1 (6 bases). The germline V gene encodes CDR1 LNHDA and CDR2 SQIVND (reference sequence). Between the trimmed V and J ends, which lost 1 base and 3 bases, there was a span of 8 bases. The CDR3 contains 14 residues. The DNA for the CDR3 is TGTGCCAGTAGTATAGGGACAGAGACAGATACGCAGTATTTT. Translation gives CASSIGTETDTQYF.

The rearrangement links TRBV5-6 to TRBJ1-6; 10 nucleotides line up with TRBD1. V lost 4 bases and J lost 14; bases outside the gene matches: 9. Germline V gene lookup returns CDR1 SGHDT and CDR2 YYEEEE. The CDR3 contains 14 residues. The CDR3 loop reads CASSRRDRGATLHF. The CDR3 bases are TGTGCCAGCAGCCGCCGGGACAGGGGCGCAACCCTCCACTTT.

V gene TRBV9 combines with J gene TRBJ1-4, with 8 bases identical to TRBD1. Trimming removed 3 bases from V and 2 bases from J; junction bases left unmatched: 6. The germline CDR1 and CDR2 sequences are SGDLS and YYNGEE. This CDR3 contains 16 residues. The CDR3 coding sequence is TGTGCCAGCAGCGCCGCAGCAGGGGGCACTAATGAAAAACTGTTTTTT. Translated, it gives CASSAAAGGTNEKLFF.

The genes are TRBV2 and TRBJ2-2; TRBD1 agrees at 9 bases. V was clipped by 4 bases and J by 4 bases; unmatched bases: 1. This CDR3 spans 14 amino acids. Per the germline V gene, CDR1 is SNHLY and CDR2 is FYNNEI. CDR3 nucleotide sequence: TGTGCCAGCAGTGGGACAGGGGCCACCGGGGAGCTGTTTTTT. This codes for CASSGTGATGELFF.

The chain recombines TRBV5-1 with TRBJ2-7, with 7 bases that match TRBD2. The germline V gene encodes CDR1 SGHRS and CDR2 YFSETQ. This CDR3 contains 15 residues. The junction had 4 bases not matched to a gene; V was cut back by 1 base and J by 0 bases. CDR3 in DNA: TGCGCCAGCAGCTTGTTGGGAGGGAGCTCCTACGAGCAGTACTTC. Residues: CASSLLGGSSYEQYF.

The chain has TRBV27 and TRBJ2-7; D is perhaps TRBD1 (7 bases). From germline, CDR1 is MNHEY and CDR2 SMNVEV (reference sequence). With 0 bases removed from V and 2 bases from J, the gap between germline ends came to 14 bases. This CDR3 is 16 amino acids long. For the CDR3, the DNA is TGTGCCAGCAGTTTATCGACCAGGGGGAGGACCTACGAGCAGTACTTC. Its translation: CASSLSTRGRTYEQYF.

This clone was counted a single time. The J gene is TRBJ2-3, the V gene TRBV4-1; weak D call: TRBD1 (5 bases). The V end lost 0 bases, the J end lost 2 bases, and 9 bases lay between the germline ends. The CDR3 is made up of 15 amino acids. Germline values: CDR1 MGHRA, CDR2 YSYEKL. This CDR3 is CASSQDGRDTDTQYF. Here the CDR3 DNA reads TGCGCCAGCAGCCAAGACGGCAGGGACACAGATACGCAGTATTTT.

On this clone itself: Additional DNA sequences in this sample encode the identical CDR3. The chain carries TRBV28 and TRBJ2-7; 11 positions agree with TRBD1. The J segment lost 2 bases and the V segment lost 4 bases, leaving 13 bases of the junction unmatched. CDR3 length: 18 residues. Germline assignment: CDR1 MDHEN and CDR2 SYDVKM. The chain's CDR3 is CASSSTLLDRGRAYEQYF. DNA for the CDR3: TGTGCCAGCAGTTCCACTCTTTTGGACAGGGGGCGAGCCTACGAGCAGTACTTC.

The chain employs TRBV28 and TRBJ1-1, with a weak D call TRBD1 (5 bases). CDR1 is MDHEN, CDR2 SYDVKM, per germline. The V end lost 6 bases, the J end lost 1 base, and 12 bases lay between the germline ends. This CDR3 region has 14 residues. The CDR3 DNA sequence: TGTGCCAGCAGCGCCCCGGGGGGGAACACTGAAGCTTTCTTT. Amino acid sequence: CASSAPGGNTEAFF.

The gene calls are TRBV10-1 and TRBJ1-3; perhaps TRBD1 as D (5 bases). The CDR3 loop spans 14 amino acids. The germline V gene has CDR1 WNHNN and CDR2 SYGVQD (reference sequence). Trimming pared 2 bases from V and 2 bases from J, leaving 7 bases between. The CDR3 DNA reads TGCGCCAGCAGTGAGACAGGAACTGGAAACACCATATATTTT. It encodes CASSETGTGNTIYF.

V usage is TRBV6-1 and J usage is TRBJ1-5, with D possibly being TRBD1 (5 bases). In germline, CDR1 is MNHNS, CDR2 SASEGT. CDR3 length: 13 amino acids. With 4 bases removed from V and 3 bases from J, the gap between germline ends came to 7 bases. For the CDR3, the DNA is TGTGCCAGCAGTGGGGGCATCAATCAGCCCCAGCATTTT. Translating gives CASSGGINQPQHF.

The chain is built from TRBV7-9 and TRBJ2-7; a possible D gene is TRBD2 (6 bases). This CDR3 contains 15 residues. The V gene lost 3 bases and the J gene lost 0 bases, with 12 bases spanning the gap. The germline V gene has CDR1 SEHNR and CDR2 FQNEAQ (reference sequence). CDR3 bases: TGTGCCAGCAGCTTGCGCGGGGCAAGCTCCTACGAGCAGTACTTC. It encodes CASSLRGASSYEQYF. Filled out from reference TRBV7-9 and TRBJ2-7, the complete variable domain reads DTGVSQNPRHKITKRGQNVTFRCDPISEHNRLYWYRQTLGQGPEFLTYFQNEAQLEKSRLLSDRFSAERPKGSFSTLEIQRTEQGDSAMYLCASSLRGASSYEQYFGPGTRLTVT.

The V call is TRBV6-5, the J call TRBJ2-2; 10 bases line up with TRBD1. CDR3 length: 14 residues. CDR1 MNHEY and CDR2 SVGAGI come from the germline V gene. V lost 8 bases and J lost 3; bases outside the gene matches: 3. DNA for the CDR3: TGTGCCAGCCGGACAGGGGGTTACACCGGGGAGCTGTTTTTT. Translated: CASRTGGYTGELFF.

The chain links TRBV7-6 to TRBJ1-1; D gene uncertain. Germline V gene data show CDR1 as SGHVS and CDR2 as FNYEAQ. The CDR3 runs to 16 residues. The V end was cut by 8 bases, the J end by 1 base, with 20 bases between. This CDR3 is CASQTGGQDRNTEAFF. In DNA form, the CDR3 reads TGTGCCAGCCAAACGGGCGGGCAGGACCGGAACACTGAAGCTTTCTTT.

This chain connects TRBV7-9 to TRBJ2-3; TRBD1 matches 11 bases. The V gene's germline CDR1 is SEHNR and CDR2 FQNEAQ (reference sequence). CDR3 size: 15 residues. V trimming: 5 bases; J trimming: 4 bases; junction bases outside the gene matches: 5. The DNA for the CDR3 is TGTGCCAGCAGCCCTCGGACAGGGGGCGCAGATACGCAGTATTTT. It specifies CASSPRTGGADTQYF.

This clone came up once. Other DNA sequences in the same sample also yield this CDR3. V and J are TRBV28 and TRBJ1-2; weak D call: TRBD1 (5 bases). This CDR3 is built from 15 residues. Trimming removed 4 bases from V and 2 bases from J, with 14 bases in between. CDR1 and CDR2 (germline): MDHEN, SYDVKM. CDR3 DNA: TGTGCCAGCAGTTCCAGCCAGGGATTCAACTATGGCTACACCTTC. It specifies CASSSSQGFNYGYTF.

The chain joins TRBV15 to TRBJ2-7, with D possibly being TRBD2 (6 bases). CDR3 length: 16 residues. Trimming shortened V by 0 bases and J by 2 bases, and 14 bases separated the two germline ends. Germline CDR1 LNHNV, CDR2 YYDKDF (reference sequence). The CDR3 DNA follows: TGTGCCACCAGCAGAGATCTAGGAGGGAGCCCCTACGAGCAGTACTTC. Amino acids: CATSRDLGGSPYEQYF.